This TCR beta chain was sequenced during a study of radiation and T cells in renal cell carcinoma. Treatment in this sample: treatment-naive control, cytoreductive nephrectomy. Generated by immunoSEQ multiplex PCR, the TCRdb table keeps only in-frame clones and is missing some. This table holds roughly 13,000 clones, over 60% found once. This clone has only one observation. The V end lost 3 bases, the J end lost 1 base, and 20 bases lay between the germline ends. This CDR3 comprises 18 residues. Germline V gives CDR1 SGDLS, CDR2 YYNGEE. Sequences were derived from tumor tissue, sampled from a patient whose treatment was nephrectomy without radiotherapy. The V call is TRBV9, the J call TRBJ2-1; no clear D gene. This TCR was recovered from an elderly woman with renal cell carcinoma. CDR3: CASSGQVSNSRSYNEQFF. Written as DNA, the CDR3 is TGTGCCAGCAGCGGTCAGGTATCTAATTCGAGATCCTACAATGAGCAGTTCTTC.